This T cell receptor beta chain stems from a study of shared clonotypes between healthy human individuals. This CDR3 is built from 15 residues. V lost 2 bases and J lost 9, with 18 bases in between. In germline, CDR1 is SGHKS, CDR2 YYEKEE (reference sequence). General study findings and limits: Larger richness was generally estimated for naive than memory subsets.

On this clone: Its specificity is not known.

Genomic DNA belonging to each subset was distributed in equal measure over several immunoSEQ plates. Assay: immunoSEQ multiplex PCR; the TCRdb copy retains only in-frame clones and omits some. The table lists 330,000 or so clones, about 70% of them singletons, with about 10% in the top ten. This sequence was found in a man under 40 in good health. The specimen sequenced was memory CD4+ T cells sorted from blood. Regarding subset: CD45RA-negative fraction. V and J are TRBV5-5 and TRBJ2-4; the D gene is possibly TRBD2 (6 bases). The CDR3 DNA sequence: TGTGCCAGCAGCTTCGGGACTTCCGATTATGGCATTCAGTACTTC. This gives the protein CASSFGTSDYGIQYF.